The present TCR beta chain was sequenced within a study of CD8 T cells in ankylosing spondylitis (dated by TCRdb to the late 2010s). Notes on the research overall: The study set out to find disease-linked TCR variants by profiling T cell receptor beta repertoires in ankylosing spondylitis patients and healthy donors. The whole study cohort included under 140 healthy donors and some 27 ankylosing spondylitis patients. Samples of peripheral blood were taken, and for ankylosing spondylitis patients, synovial fluid was collected as well.

For each ankylosing spondylitis patient, the synovial fluid sample was matched to a blood sample from that same patient. Points the paper makes about the study in general: The disease-linked clones showed a CD8+ phenotype and occurred at relatively low frequencies in peripheral blood. The disease-linked clones were reported to be significantly enriched in matched synovial fluid samples from ankylosing spondylitis patients. A TCR beta motif of 7 or 8 highly homologous amino acid variants appeared characteristic of blood from ankylosing spondylitis patients. Some motif variants were previously reported in synovial fluid and blood of reactive arthritis patients, suggesting common disease-initiation mechanisms.

This clonotype occurred many times. This receptor's antigen is unknown. Base qualities are not provided; no much larger clone lies one nucleotide away. The run used an Illumina HiSeq 2500. Quantitative 5'-RACE with molecular barcodes was the method used to prepare the TCR beta libraries. The authors processed their data as follows. A new computational method, built on a probabilistic model of VDJ rearrangement, was used to identify disease-linked TCR variants. TCRdb reworked the public reads: Q25 trimming with fastp, MiXCR clone assembly, productive beta chains retained. Rows are combined by CDR3 protein, so each entry shows the most common genes and DNA. TCRdb's processing, not the study's, gives the V and J calls here. This sample comprises around 150,000 distinct CDR3 sequences, roughly 30% of them detected only once. The top ten clones comprise around 6.2% of the sample. Counted from cysteine to phenylalanine, this CDR3 has 13 amino acids. The entry retains the CDR3 DNA only, 39 bases that are in frame from base 1. Trimming takes 8 bases from V and 4 bases from J, and the germline ends sit 13 bases apart. The germline V gene encodes CDR1 SGHTA and CDR2 FQGNSA.

The source material was synovial fluid, either unsorted or a sorted T cell fraction (not recorded which). The receptor chain draws on TRBV7-2 and TRBJ2-3; 6 matching bases give a weak D call of TRBD2. This TCR came from a male donor with ankylosing spondylitis. The CDR3 region: CASCGRRADTQYF. The DNA sequence follows: TGTGCCAGCTGCGGCAGGAGGGCAGATACGCAGTATTTT.